Sequencing of this T cell receptor (beta chain) was carried out in a study of T cell responses to AZD1222 COVID-19 vaccine. The assay was immunoSEQ multiplex PCR, and TCRdb's table has in-frame clones only and misses some. The repertoire holds 150,000 to 200,000 clones, with 90% to 95% as singletons. The sample consisted of peripheral blood, taken 28 days after the second AZD1222 dose. The clonotype originates from an adult who received the AZD1222 COVID-19 vaccine.

DNA for the CDR3: TGTGCCAGCAGGTCACAGGTTGATCAGCCCCAGCATTTT. The encoded protein is CASRSQVDQPQHF. The chain recombines TRBV2 with TRBJ1-5; D is perhaps TRBD1 (5 bases). This CDR3 is built from 13 residues. V lost 6 bases, J lost 5 bases, and 11 bases lay in between. Germline V gene sequence: CDR1 SNHLY, CDR2 FYNNEI. Full variable domain (outside the CDR3, taken from reference TRBV2 and TRBJ1-5): EPEVTQTPSHQVTQMGQEVILRCVPISNHLYFYWYRQILGQKVEFLVSFYNNEISEKSEIFDDQFSVERPDGSNFTLKIRSTKLEDSAMYFCASRSQVDQPQHFGDGTRLSIL.